One sample yielded the 18 T cell receptor beta chains listed below, sequenced in a study of CD8 T cells in Susac syndrome. Random hexamers primed reverse transcription of about 0.5 to 1 ug RNA. TCRdb analysed the immunoSEQ multiplex PCR reads with MiXCR anew, one entry per CDR3 protein. The sample carries under 200,000 distinct CDR3 sequences, nearly 97% recorded once. Source material: CD4+ T cells from PBMCs. The source of these receptors is a human donor with Susac syndrome.

The chain couples TRBV21-1 to TRBJ2-7; the D call of TRBD2 is as the table states it, not checked on the DNA. TRBV21-1 is reported as a pseudogene. The CDR3 loop spans 12 amino acids. The CDR3 DNA reads TGTGCCAGCAGCCCCTCCGACTACGAGCAGTACTTC. Protein: CASSPSDYEQYF.

This chain uses TRBV12-3 or TRBV12-4 with TRBJ1-6; no firm D call. The length of the CDR3 is 12 residues. V was trimmed by 8 bases and J by 8 bases, leaving 10 bases between them. CDR3 DNA: TGTGCCAGCTCTTTCGGGGATTCACCCCTCCACTTT. Amino acid sequence: CASSFGDSPLHF.

This chain joins TRBV24-1 and TRBJ2-7; possibly TRBD1 or TRBD2 for D (5 bases each). The CDR3 length is 14 residues. The germline V and J ends were trimmed by 4 bases and 8 bases, with 17 bases remaining between them. The V gene's germline CDR1 is KGHDR and CDR2 SFDVKD. CDR3 loop: CATSEPGPEAKQYF. CDR3 in DNA: TGTGCCACCAGTGAACCGGGACCAGAGGCGAAGCAGTACTTC.

The chain is built from TRBV5-6 and TRBJ2-5; D remains ambiguous. The CDR3 loop spans 13 amino acids. CDR1 and CDR2 (germline): SGHDT, YYEEEE. V lost 0 bases and J 3 bases, leaving 6 bases between the germline ends. The CDR3 DNA reads as TGTGCCAGCAGCTTGGGCAGAAAAGAGACCCAGTACTTC. This sequence encodes CASSLGRKETQYF. Variable domain in full (rest from reference TRBV5-6 and TRBJ2-5): DAGVTQSPTHLIKTRGQQVTLRCSPKSGHDTVSWYQQALGQGPQFIFQYYEEEERQRGNFPDRFSGHQFPNYSSELNVNALLLGDSALYLCASSLGRKETQYFGPGTRLLVL.

The chain is built from TRBV29-1 and TRBJ1-1, with D unresolved. The V gene lost 4 bases and the J gene lost 7 bases, with 13 bases spanning the gap. Germline V gene data show CDR1 as SQVTM and CDR2 as ANQGSEA. This CDR3 has 12 amino acids. CDR3 residues: CSVALPRFEAFF. In DNA form, the CDR3 reads TGCAGCGTTGCTCTCCCGCGATTTGAAGCTTTCTTT.

The chain links TRBV9 to TRBJ2-7; a possible D gene is TRBD1 (6 bases). Germline values: CDR1 SGDLS, CDR2 YYNGEE. This CDR3 is 14 amino acids long. The V and J ends lost 0 bases and 2 bases respectively, with 9 bases between them. The CDR3 DNA is TGTGCCAGCAGCGTAGCGTGGGGGCCCTACGAGCAGTACTTC. It translates to CASSVAWGPYEQYF.

This sequence joins TRBV12-3 or TRBV12-4 and TRBJ1-6; D is unclear. CDR3 length equals 12 residues. Trimming took off 2 bases at V and 9 bases at J, with 5 bases between the two ends. CDR3 region: CASSLISSPLHF. The DNA of the CDR3 is TGTGCCAGCAGTTTAATTTCTTCACCCCTCCACTTT.

This chain joins TRBV10-3 and TRBJ2-3; D gene uncertain. The CDR3 loop spans 12 amino acids. The V gene's germline CDR1 is ENHRY and CDR2 SYGVKD. Trimming shortened V by 5 bases and J by 4 bases, and 7 bases separated the two germline ends. The chain's CDR3 is CAISSPADTQYF. CDR3 nucleotides: TGTGCCATCAGTAGCCCCGCAGATACGCAGTATTTT.

The chain couples TRBV12-5 to TRBJ1-1, with D hard to call. This CDR3 has 15 residues. Trimming took 0 bases from V and 4 from J, leaving 12 bases between them. Germline loops: CDR1 LGHNT, CDR2 FRNRAP. This CDR3 is CASGLVLGRSTEAFF. In nucleotides, the CDR3 is TGTGCTAGTGGTTTGGTATTGGGCCGTTCCACTGAAGCTTTCTTT.

The rearrangement joins TRBV10-3 to TRBJ2-7; possibly TRBD2 for D (6 bases). The V gene lost 4 bases and the J gene lost 2 bases, with 9 bases spanning the gap. Per the germline V gene, CDR1 is ENHRY and CDR2 is SYGVKD. The CDR3 runs 13 residues. CDR3 coding DNA: TGTGCCATCAGTGGGGACTCAACCTACGAGCAGTACTTC. Translated, it gives CAISGDSTYEQYF.

This clonotype was recorded only once. The chain combines TRBV20-1 with TRBJ2-7; no firm D call. V was clipped by 5 bases and J by 0 bases, with 11 bases between them. The CDR3 has 13 residues. Germline CDR1 is DFQATT and CDR2 is SNEGSKA (reference sequence). The CDR3 DNA reads TGCAGTGCTCCGACTGCCCGCTCCTACGAGCAGTACTTC. As protein: CSAPTARSYEQYF.

The rearrangement joins TRBV7-2 to TRBJ1-5; D not resolved. The length of the CDR3 is 15 residues. Trimming removed 6 bases from V and 1 base from J, with 13 bases in between. Germline values: CDR1 SGHTA, CDR2 FQGNSA. CDR3 DNA sequence: TGTGCCAGCAGTTCGATATTGGGGAGCAATCAGCCCCAGCATTTT. As protein: CASSSILGSNQPQHF.

This clonotype was found once. CDR3 loop: CASSRDRLPNQPQHF. In DNA, the CDR3 is TGTGCCAGCAGCCGGGACAGGCTTCCCAATCAGCCCCAGCATTTT. V and J are TRBV3-1 and TRBJ1-5; 8 positions match TRBD1. V lost 4 bases, J lost 3 bases, and 5 bases stayed unmatched. The germline CDR1 and CDR2 sequences are LGHDT and YNNKEL (reference sequence). The CDR3 consists of 15 residues.

CDR3 sequence: CSVPSPTNEKLFF. CDR3 nucleotide sequence: TGCAGCGTGCCTTCTCCAACTAATGAAAAACTGTTTTTT. The chain joins TRBV29-1 to TRBJ1-4; D remains unclear. This CDR3 has 13 residues. The V end was cut by 6 bases, the J end by 0 bases, with 8 bases between. The germline CDR1 and CDR2 sequences are SQVTM and ANQGSEA.

The rearrangement joins TRBV7-2 to TRBJ2-3; D gene uncertain. V lost 6 bases to trimming and J lost 6 bases, with 7 bases between them. Germline V gene sequence: CDR1 SGHTA, CDR2 FQGNSA. This CDR3 comprises 11 residues. CDR3 sequence reads: CASSVRDTQYF. As DNA, the CDR3 is TGTGCCAGCAGTGTCCGGGATACGCAGTATTTT.

This chain joins TRBV20-1 and TRBJ1-1, with a tentative D call TRBD1 (6 bases). Germline V gene lookup returns CDR1 DFQATT and CDR2 SNEGSKA (reference sequence). The V gene lost 0 bases and the J gene lost 6 bases, with 20 bases spanning the gap. This CDR3 is built from 16 residues. CDR3 sequence reads: CSARDLIGRGGPEAFF. The CDR3 bases are TGCAGTGCTAGAGATCTGATTGGACGCGGGGGCCCTGAAGCTTTCTTT.

This clonotype was detected once. This chain joins TRBV19 and TRBJ1-5, with D possibly matching TRBD1 (5 bases). Germline CDR1 and CDR2: LNHDA and SQIVND (reference sequence). V was clipped by 5 bases and J by 7 bases, with 9 bases between them. There are 12 residues in the CDR3. For the CDR3, the DNA is TGTGCCAGTAGTCTCCCAGGGCAGCCCCAGCATTTT. It specifies CASSLPGQPQHF.

V and J are TRBV15 and TRBJ2-7; no definite D call. Germline-derived CDR1 and CDR2 are LNHNV and YYDKDF (reference sequence). The V end was cut by 3 bases, the J end by 6 bases, with 9 bases between. The CDR3 contains 12 residues. In nucleotides, the CDR3 is TGTGCCACCAGCAGCTCTGTTGGCGAGCAGTACTTC. This translates into CATSSSVGEQYF.